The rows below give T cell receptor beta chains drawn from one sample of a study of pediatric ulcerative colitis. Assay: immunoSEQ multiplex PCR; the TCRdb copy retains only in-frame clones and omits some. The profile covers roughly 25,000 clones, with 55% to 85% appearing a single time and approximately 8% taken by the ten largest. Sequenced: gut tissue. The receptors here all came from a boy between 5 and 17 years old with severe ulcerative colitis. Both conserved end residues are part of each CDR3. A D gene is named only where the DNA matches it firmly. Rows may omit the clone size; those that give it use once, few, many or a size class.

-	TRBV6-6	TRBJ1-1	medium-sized	CASSSRGNTEAFF	TGTGCCAGCAGTTCCAGGGGAAACACTGAAGCTTTCTTT
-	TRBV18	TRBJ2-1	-	CASSRAYNEQFF	TGTGCCAGCTCACGAGCCTACAATGAGCAGTTCTTC
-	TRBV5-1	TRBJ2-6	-	CASSADRASGANVLTF	TGCGCCAGCAGCGCAGATCGGGCCTCTGGGGCCAACGTCCTGACTTTC
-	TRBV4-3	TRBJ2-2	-	CASSQSGELFF	TGCGCCAGCAGCCAATCCGGGGAGCTGTTTTTT
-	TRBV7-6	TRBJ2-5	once	CASSLDLWDFGATQYF	TGTGCCAGCAGCTTAGATTTGTGGGACTTCGGGGCGACCCAGTACTTC
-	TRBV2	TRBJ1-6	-	CASKAGDTDNSPLHF	TGTGCCAGCAAGGCCGGGGACACCGATAATTCACCCCTCCACTTT
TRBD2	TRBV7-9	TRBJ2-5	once	CASSPGLVESTQYF	TGTGCCAGCAGCCCGGGACTAGTAGAGTCTACCCAGTACTTC
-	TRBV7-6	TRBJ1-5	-	CASSKNQPQHF	TGTGCCAGCAGCAAAAATCAGCCCCAGCATTTT
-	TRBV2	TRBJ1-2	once	CASSEAGGLYGYTF	TGTGCCAGCAGTGAGGCGGGGGGCCTCTATGGCTACACCTTC
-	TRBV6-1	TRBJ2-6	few	CASSEALRRSGANVLTF	TGTGCCAGCAGTGAAGCGCTTCGTCGCTCTGGGGCCAACGTCCTGACTTTC
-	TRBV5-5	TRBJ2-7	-	CASSLELAPAGRYEQYF	TGTGCCAGCAGCTTGGAGTTGGCACCGGCAGGCCGCTACGAGCAGTACTTC
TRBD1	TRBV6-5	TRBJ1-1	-	CASSGTGRTTEAFF	TGTGCCAGCAGCGGGACAGGAAGGACCACTGAAGCTTTCTTT
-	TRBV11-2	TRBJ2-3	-	CASSQYTDTQYF	TGTGCCAGCAGCCAATACACAGATACGCAGTATTTT
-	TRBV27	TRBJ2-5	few	CASSFTREETQYF	TGTGCCAGCAGTTTCACTAGAGAAGAGACCCAGTACTTC
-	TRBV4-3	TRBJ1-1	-	CASREREGLNTEAFF	TGCGCCAGCAGAGAACGGGAGGGTTTGAACACTGAAGCTTTCTTT
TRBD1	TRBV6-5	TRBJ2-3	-	CASRRDRVYDTQYF	TGTGCCAGCAGGAGGGACAGGGTTTACGATACGCAGTATTTT